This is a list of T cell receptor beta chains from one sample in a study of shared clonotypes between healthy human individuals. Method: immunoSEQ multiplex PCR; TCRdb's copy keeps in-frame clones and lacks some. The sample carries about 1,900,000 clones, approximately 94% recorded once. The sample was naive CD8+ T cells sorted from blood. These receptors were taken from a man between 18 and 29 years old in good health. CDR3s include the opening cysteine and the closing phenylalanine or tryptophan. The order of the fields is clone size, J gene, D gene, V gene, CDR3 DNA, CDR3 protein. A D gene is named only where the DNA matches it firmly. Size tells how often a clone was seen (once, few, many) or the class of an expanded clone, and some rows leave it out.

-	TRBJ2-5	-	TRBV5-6	TGTGCCAGCAGCTTGGCGACCAGTCCCCAAGAGACCCAGTACTTC	CASSLATSPQETQYF
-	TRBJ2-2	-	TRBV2	TGTGCCAGCAAATATGGTAGCGAGGGCACCGGGGAGCTGTTTTTT	CASKYGSEGTGELFF
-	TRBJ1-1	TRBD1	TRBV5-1	TGCGCCAGCACCAAGACCCGGGACAGGGGGAGTAGGAACACTGAAGCTTTCTTT	CASTKTRDRGSRNTEAFF
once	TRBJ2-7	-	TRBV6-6	TGTGCCAGCAGTTACTTTGGGGGAAACGAGCAGTACTTC	CASSYFGGNEQYF
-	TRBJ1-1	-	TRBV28	TGTGCCAGCAGCCCTCGTACGGGCACTGAAGCTTTCTTT	CASSPRTGTEAFF
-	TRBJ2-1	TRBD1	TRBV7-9	TGTGCCAGCAGCTTAGTATCGACAGGGATCTACAATGAGCAGTTCTTC	CASSLVSTGIYNEQFF
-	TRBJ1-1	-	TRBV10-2	TGCGCCAGCAGTGAGGTTAGGCTGAACACTGAAGCTTTCTTT	CASSEVRLNTEAFF
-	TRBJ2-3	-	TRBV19	TGTGCCAGTAGTATACTGATCACAGATACGCAGTATTTT	CASSILITDTQYF
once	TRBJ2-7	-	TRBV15	TGTGCCACCGAGGGGCCTGATAGTCCCGAGCAGTACTTC	CATEGPDSPEQYF
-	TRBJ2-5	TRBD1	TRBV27	TGTGCCAGCAGTTCAGAACAGGGGGATCAAGAGACCCAGTACTTC	CASSSEQGDQETQYF
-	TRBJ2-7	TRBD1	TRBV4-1	TGCGCCAGCAGCCAAGTTGAGACAGGGTACTACGAGCAGTACTTC	CASSQVETGYYEQYF
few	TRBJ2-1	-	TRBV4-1	TGCGCCAGCAGCATCAGACTAGGTGGGGGTAATGAGCAGTTCTTC	CASSIRLGGGNEQFF
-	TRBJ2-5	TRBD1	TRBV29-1	TGCAGCGTTGCAGGGGGCGACCAGACCCAGTACTTC	CSVAGGDQTQYF
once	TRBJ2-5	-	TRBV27	TGTGCCAGCAGTTTAGGAGGGACGTCCCCAAGAGGGACCCAGTACTTC	CASSLGGTSPRGTQYF
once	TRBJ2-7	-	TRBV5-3	TGTGCCAGAGAATCCCAGGGGCGATCCTACGAGCAGTACTTC	CARESQGRSYEQYF
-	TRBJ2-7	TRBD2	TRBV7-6	TGTGCCAGCAGCCCCCGGGGGGGCCACGAGCAGTACTTC	CASSPRGGHEQYF
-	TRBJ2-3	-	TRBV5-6	TGTGCCAGCAGCTCTTTCGCAGATACGCAGTATTTT	CASSSFADTQYF
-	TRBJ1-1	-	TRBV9	TGTGCCAGCAGCCTCGACACCAACACTGAAGCTTTCTTT	CASSLDTNTEAFF
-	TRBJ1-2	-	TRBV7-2	TGTGCCAGCAGCTCCCGGGCGGACAGCTTTTACTATGGCTACACCTTC	CASSSRADSFYYGYTF
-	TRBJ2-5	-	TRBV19	TGTGCCAGTAGTATAGTGCTGGGGTTGGAGACCCAGTACTTC	CASSIVLGLETQYF
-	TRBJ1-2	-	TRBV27	TGTGCCAGCAGTGTGACTGGGGTTTATGGCTACACCTTC	CASSVTGVYGYTF
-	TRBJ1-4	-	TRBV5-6	TGTGCCAGCAGCTTGGGAGATAATGAAAAACTGTTTTTT	CASSLGDNEKLFF
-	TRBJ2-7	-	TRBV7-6	TGTGCCAGCAGCTTAGTGGCGGGGAGCTCCTACGAGCAGTACTTC	CASSLVAGSSYEQYF
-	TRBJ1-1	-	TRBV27	TGTGCCAGCAGTCTACCGAACACTGAAGCTTTCTTT	CASSLPNTEAFF
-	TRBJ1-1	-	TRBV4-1	TGCGCCAGCAGCCAAGTTAGTTTGAGCACTGAAGCTTTCTTT	CASSQVSLSTEAFF
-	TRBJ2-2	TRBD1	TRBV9	TGTGCCAGCAGCTTACGGACAGGGAACACCGGGGAGCTGTTTTTT	CASSLRTGNTGELFF
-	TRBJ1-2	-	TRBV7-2	TGTGCCAGCAGCCAAGGTCCGGCCGCCGCAGACTATGGCTACACCTTC	CASSQGPAAADYGYTF
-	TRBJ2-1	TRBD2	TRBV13	TGTGCCAGCAGCTCCGATACTAGCGGGGGGCCGAACAATGAGCAGTTCTTC	CASSSDTSGGPNNEQFF
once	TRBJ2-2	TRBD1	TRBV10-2	TGCGCCAGCGGCGGACAGGGTTGGACCGGGGAGCTGTTTTTT	CASGGQGWTGELFF
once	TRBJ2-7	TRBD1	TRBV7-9	TGTGCCAGCAGCTTACCCTCCCACGGGACAGGGAACTCCGAGCAGTACTTC	CASSLPSHGTGNSEQYF
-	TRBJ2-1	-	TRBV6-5	TGTGCCAGCAGGACTCTATCGGAGGGGCTGAATGAGCAGTTCTTC	CASRTLSEGLNEQFF
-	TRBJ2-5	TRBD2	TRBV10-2	TGCGCCAGCAGAGGACTAGCGGGGCAAGAGACCCAGTACTTC	CASRGLAGQETQYF
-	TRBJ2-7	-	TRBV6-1	TGTGCCAGCAAGGTGGACACCCTCTCCTACGAGCAGTACTTC	CASKVDTLSYEQYF
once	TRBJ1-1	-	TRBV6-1	TGTGCCAGCAGTGAAGAGCCCCAGGGTGTGGACACTGAAGCTTTCTTT	CASSEEPQGVDTEAFF
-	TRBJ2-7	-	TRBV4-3	TGCGCCAGCAGCCAAGCCCAAGGCCACGAGCAGTACTTC	CASSQAQGHEQYF
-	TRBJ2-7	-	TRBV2	TGTGCCAGCAGTGTTCGTGGCGGAGCCTACGAGCAGTACTTC	CASSVRGGAYEQYF
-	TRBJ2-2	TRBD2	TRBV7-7	TGTGCTAGCAGCACGGGACTAGCGGGAGTTGGGAACACCGGGGAGCTGTTTTTT	CASSTGLAGVGNTGELFF
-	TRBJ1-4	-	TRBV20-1	TGCAGTGCTAAGGTAAAACTGTTTTTT	CSAKVKLFF
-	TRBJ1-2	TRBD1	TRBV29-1	TGCAGCGTTGCCGAGCGGACAGGTCGGCTTGACTATGGCTACACCTTC	CSVAERTGRLDYGYTF